This TCR beta chain was recorded in a study of T cell repertoires in cytomegalovirus infection. Study summary: Matching HLA type and CMV infection were both indicated by public TCR beta signatures.

TCRdb re-called the reads through MiXCR, storing one row per CDR3 protein. The data contain 450,000 to 650,000 distinct CDR3 sequences, approximately 25% of them singletons. V was clipped by 6 bases and J by 0 bases, with 5 bases between them. This CDR3 spans 11 amino acids. Germline CDR1 is DFQATT and CDR2 is SNEGSKA (reference sequence). This TCR was sampled from a human donor in good health (CMV status not recorded). Some clones in this sample may be carry-over from other donors' samples. V usage is TRBV20-1 and J usage is TRBJ1-1; D call uncertain. The specimen sequenced was PBMCs. This CDR3 is CSAPMNTEAFF. The CDR3 nucleotides read TGCAGTGCCCCGATGAACACTGAAGCTTTCTTT.